This T cell receptor (beta chain) was documented in a study of cytomegalovirus exposure and HLA in healthy donors. Background on the study: In terms of ancestry, the Caucasian-associated cluster contained 81% of the roughly 400 genotyped donors.

The germline V gene encodes CDR1 SGHAT and CDR2 FQDESV (reference sequence). V lost 3 bases and J lost 4, with 7 bases in between. The CDR3 is 13 amino acids. The primer mix had 60 Vbeta and 13 Jbeta primers. Here immunoSEQ multiplex PCR was the method, and the copy in TCRdb shows in-frame clones only, minus some. Altogether 85,000 to 100,000 clones are present, 63% being singletons, with the ten largest covering roughly 6.7%. The sequenced sample consisted of PBMCs. The receptor's source is a woman aged 25 to 39 in good health and CMV-seronegative. The chain links TRBV11-1 to TRBJ1-5; D is undetermined. As DNA, the CDR3 is TGTGCCAGCAGCTTGAATGCGAATCAGCCCCAGCATTTT. Its protein is CASSLNANQPQHF.